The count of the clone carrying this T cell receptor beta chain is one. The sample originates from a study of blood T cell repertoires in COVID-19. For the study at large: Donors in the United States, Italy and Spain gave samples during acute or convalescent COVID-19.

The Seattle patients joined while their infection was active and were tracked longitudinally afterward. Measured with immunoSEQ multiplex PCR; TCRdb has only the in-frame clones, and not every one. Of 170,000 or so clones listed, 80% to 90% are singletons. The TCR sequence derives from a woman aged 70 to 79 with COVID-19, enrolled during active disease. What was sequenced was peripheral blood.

The CDR3 DNA sequence: TGTGCCAGCAGCTCGAAGCGGGAGGGCACAGATACGCAGTATTTT. Its protein product is CASSSKREGTDTQYF. The gene calls are TRBV5-4 and TRBJ2-3, with TRBD2 identical over 9 bases. The germline CDR1 and CDR2 sequences are SGHNT and YYREEE (reference sequence). The CDR3 is 15 amino acids. V lost 3 bases and J lost 1; bases outside the gene matches: 3.